This T cell receptor (beta chain) was sequenced in a study of blood T cell repertoires in COVID-19. Method: immunoSEQ multiplex PCR; TCRdb's copy keeps in-frame clones and lacks some. The repertoire holds 150,000 to 200,000 clones, with 92% as singletons. The germline CDR1 and CDR2 sequences are SGHTA and FQGTGA. The CDR3 covers 15 residues. V trimming: 2 bases; J trimming: 3 bases; junction bases outside the gene matches: 5. This chain connects TRBV7-3 to TRBJ2-7; 9 nucleotides align to TRBD1. The receptor's source is a young man with COVID-19, enrolled during active disease. What was sequenced was peripheral blood. CDR3 bases: TGTGCCAGCAGCTTACTAGACAGGGGGGGCTACGAGCAGTACTTC. Its protein product is CASSLLDRGGYEQYF.